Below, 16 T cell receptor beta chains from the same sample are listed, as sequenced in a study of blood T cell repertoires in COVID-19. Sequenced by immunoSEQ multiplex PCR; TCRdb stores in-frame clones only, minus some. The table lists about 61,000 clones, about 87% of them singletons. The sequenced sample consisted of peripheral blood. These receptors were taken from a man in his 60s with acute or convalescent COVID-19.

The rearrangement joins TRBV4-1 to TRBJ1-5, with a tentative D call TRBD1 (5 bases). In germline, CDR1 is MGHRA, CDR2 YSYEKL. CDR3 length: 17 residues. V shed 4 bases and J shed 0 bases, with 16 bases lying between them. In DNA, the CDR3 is TGCGCCAGCAGCCCCACATTCCAGGACAATAGCAATCAGCCCCAGCATTTT. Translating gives CASSPTFQDNSNQPQHF.

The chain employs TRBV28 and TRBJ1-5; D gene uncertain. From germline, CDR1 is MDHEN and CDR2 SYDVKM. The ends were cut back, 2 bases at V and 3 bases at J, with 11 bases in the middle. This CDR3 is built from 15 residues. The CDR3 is CASSLGQPYNQPQHF. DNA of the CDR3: TGTGCCAGCAGTTTAGGGCAGCCCTACAATCAGCCCCAGCATTTT.

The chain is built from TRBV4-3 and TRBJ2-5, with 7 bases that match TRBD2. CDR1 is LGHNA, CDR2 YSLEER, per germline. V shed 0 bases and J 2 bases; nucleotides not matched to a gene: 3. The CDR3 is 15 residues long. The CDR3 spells CASSQERTRQETQYF. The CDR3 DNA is TGCGCCAGCAGCCAAGAAAGGACTAGACAAGAGACCCAGTACTTC.

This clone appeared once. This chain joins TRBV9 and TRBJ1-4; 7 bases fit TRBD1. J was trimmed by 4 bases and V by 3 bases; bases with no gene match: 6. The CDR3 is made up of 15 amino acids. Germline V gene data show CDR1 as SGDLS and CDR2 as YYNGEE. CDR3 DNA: TGTGCCAGCAGCGAGGGGGACAGCTATAATGAAAAACTGTTTTTT. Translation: CASSEGDSYNEKLFF.

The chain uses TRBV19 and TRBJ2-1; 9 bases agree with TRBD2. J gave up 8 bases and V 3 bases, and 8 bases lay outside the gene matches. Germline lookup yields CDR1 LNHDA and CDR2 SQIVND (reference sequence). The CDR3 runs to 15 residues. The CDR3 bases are TGTGCCAGTAGTATGGGCGGGGGGGCCTGGTATGAGCAGTTCTTC. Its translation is CASSMGGGAWYEQFF.

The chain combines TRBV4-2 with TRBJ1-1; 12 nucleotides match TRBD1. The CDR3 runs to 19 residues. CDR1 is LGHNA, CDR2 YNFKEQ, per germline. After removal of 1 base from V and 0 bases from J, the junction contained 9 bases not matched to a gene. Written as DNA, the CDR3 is TGTGCCAGCAGCCAAGTCGGGACAGGGGGCTGGCGCATGAACACTGAAGCTTTCTTT. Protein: CASSQVGTGGWRMNTEAFF.

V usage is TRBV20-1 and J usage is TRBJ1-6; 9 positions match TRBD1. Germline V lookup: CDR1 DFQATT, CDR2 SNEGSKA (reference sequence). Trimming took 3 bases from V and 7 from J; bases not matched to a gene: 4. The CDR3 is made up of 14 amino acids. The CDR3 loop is CSASSTGGNSPLHF. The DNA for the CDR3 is TGCAGTGCTAGTAGTACAGGGGGCAATTCACCCCTCCACTTT.

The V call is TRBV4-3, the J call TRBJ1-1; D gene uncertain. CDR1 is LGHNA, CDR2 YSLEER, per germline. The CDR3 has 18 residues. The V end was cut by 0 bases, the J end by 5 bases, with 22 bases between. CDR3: CASSQDLTSPRAGTEAFF. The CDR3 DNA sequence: TGCGCCAGCAGCCAAGATCTGACGTCCCCCCGGGCGGGTACTGAAGCTTTCTTT.

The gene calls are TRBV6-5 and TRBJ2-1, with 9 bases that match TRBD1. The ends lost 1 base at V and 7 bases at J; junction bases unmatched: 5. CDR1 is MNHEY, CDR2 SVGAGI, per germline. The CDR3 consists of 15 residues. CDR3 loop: CASSYLTGGRNEQFF. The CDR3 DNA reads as TGTGCCAGCAGTTACTTGACAGGGGGTAGGAATGAGCAGTTCTTC.

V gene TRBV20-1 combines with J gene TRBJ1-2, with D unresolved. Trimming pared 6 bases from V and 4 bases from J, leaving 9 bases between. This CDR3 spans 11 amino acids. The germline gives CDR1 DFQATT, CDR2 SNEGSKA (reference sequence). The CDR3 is CSAANLYGYTF. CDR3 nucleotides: TGCAGTGCGGCCAACCTCTATGGCTACACCTTC.

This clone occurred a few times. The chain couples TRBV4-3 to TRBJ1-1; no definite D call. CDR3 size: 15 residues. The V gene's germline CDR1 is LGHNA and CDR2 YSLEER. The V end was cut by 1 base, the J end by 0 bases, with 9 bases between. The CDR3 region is CASSQAERLNTEAFF. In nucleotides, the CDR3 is TGCGCCAGCAGCCAAGCTGAGAGATTGAACACTGAAGCTTTCTTT.

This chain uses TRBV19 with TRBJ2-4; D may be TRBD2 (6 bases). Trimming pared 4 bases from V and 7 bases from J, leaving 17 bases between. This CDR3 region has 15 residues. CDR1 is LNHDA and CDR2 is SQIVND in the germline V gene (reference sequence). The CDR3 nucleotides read TGTGCCAGTAGTACCGCACTAGGAGGGGAGAACATTCAGTACTTC. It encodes CASSTALGGENIQYF.

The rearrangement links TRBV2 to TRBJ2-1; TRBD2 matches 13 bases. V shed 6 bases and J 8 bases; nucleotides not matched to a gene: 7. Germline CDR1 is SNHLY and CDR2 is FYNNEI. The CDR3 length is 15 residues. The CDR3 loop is CASRGGLAGLDEQFF. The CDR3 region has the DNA TGTGCCAGCAGAGGGGGACTAGCGGGGCTCGATGAGCAGTTCTTC.

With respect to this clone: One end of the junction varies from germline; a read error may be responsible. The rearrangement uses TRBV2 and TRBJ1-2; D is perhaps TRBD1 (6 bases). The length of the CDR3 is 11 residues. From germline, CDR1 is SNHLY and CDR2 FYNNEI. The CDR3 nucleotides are TGTGCCAGCAGTGAGGTGACAGGTCCTGCCTTC. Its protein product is CASSEVTGPAF. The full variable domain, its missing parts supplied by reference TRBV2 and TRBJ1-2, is EPEVTQTPSHQVTQMGQEVILRCVPISNHLYFYWYRQILGQKVEFLVSFYNNEISEKSEIFDDQFSVERPDGSNFTLKIRSTKLEDSAMYFCASSEVTGPAFGSGTRLTVV.

The chain's CDR3 is CASSQGGQAVYGYTF. For the CDR3, the DNA is TGCGCCAGCAGCCAGGGGGGACAGGCGGTCTATGGCTACACCTTC. The J gene is TRBJ1-2, the V gene TRBV4-3, with 8 bases that match TRBD1. V dropped 3 bases and J dropped 4; count of bases not matched to a gene: 7. The CDR3 covers 15 residues. CDR1 is LGHNA, CDR2 YSLEER, per germline.

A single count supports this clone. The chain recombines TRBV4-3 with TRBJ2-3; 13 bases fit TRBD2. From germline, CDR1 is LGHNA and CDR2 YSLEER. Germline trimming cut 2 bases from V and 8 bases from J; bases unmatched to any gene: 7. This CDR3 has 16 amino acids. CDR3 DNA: TGCGCCAGCAGCCAAACTAGCGGGGGGGCCCCCGGTACGCAGTATTTT. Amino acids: CASSQTSGGAPGTQYF.